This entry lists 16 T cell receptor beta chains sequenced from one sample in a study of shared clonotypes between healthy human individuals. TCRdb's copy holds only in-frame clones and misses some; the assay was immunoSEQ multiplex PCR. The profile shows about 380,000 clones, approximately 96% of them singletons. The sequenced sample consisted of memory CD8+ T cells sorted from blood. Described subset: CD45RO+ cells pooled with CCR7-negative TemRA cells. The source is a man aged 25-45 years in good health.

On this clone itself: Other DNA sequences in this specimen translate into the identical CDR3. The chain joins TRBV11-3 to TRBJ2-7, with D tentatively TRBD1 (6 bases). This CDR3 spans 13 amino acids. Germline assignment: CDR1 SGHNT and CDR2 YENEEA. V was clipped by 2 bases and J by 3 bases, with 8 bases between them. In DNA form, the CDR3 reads TGTGCCAGCAGCTTAAACAGGGACTACGAGCAGTACTTC. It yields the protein CASSLNRDYEQYF.

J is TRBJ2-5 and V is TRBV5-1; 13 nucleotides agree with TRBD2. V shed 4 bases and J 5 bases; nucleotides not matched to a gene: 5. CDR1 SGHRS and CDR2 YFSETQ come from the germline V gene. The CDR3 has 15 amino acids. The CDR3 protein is CASSTGLAGAETQYF. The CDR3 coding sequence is TGCGCCAGCAGCACCGGACTAGCGGGAGCGGAGACCCAGTACTTC.

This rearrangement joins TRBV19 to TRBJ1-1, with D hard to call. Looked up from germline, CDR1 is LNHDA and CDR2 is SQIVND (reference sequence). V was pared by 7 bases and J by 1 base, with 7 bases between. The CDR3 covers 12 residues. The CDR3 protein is CASKTGNTEAFF. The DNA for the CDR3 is TGTGCCAGTAAAACGGGGAACACTGAAGCTTTCTTT.

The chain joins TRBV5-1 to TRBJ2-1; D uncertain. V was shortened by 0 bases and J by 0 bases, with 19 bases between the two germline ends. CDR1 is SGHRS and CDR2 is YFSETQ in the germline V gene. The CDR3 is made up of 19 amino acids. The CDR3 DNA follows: TGCGCCAGCAGCTTGGCTATCGGTTCTTCCAAGTTCTCCTACAATGAGCAGTTCTTC. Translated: CASSLAIGSSKFSYNEQFF.

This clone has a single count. DNA for the CDR3: TGTGCCAGCAGCTTCGGGACTATCACAGATACGCAGTATTTT. This sequence encodes CASSFGTITDTQYF. The rearrangement links TRBV7-9 to TRBJ2-3, with TRBD2 identical over 7 bases. Unmatched junction bases numbered 2, after V lost 3 bases and J lost 2 bases. Germline V gene lookup returns CDR1 SEHNR and CDR2 FQNEAQ (reference sequence). The CDR3 runs to 14 residues.

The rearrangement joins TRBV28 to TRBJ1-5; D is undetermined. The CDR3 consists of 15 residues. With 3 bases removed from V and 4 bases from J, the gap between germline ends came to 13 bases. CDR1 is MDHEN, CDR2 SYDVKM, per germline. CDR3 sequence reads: CASSFPQNRNQPQHF. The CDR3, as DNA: TGTGCCAGCAGTTTTCCACAGAATCGAAATCAGCCCCAGCATTTT.

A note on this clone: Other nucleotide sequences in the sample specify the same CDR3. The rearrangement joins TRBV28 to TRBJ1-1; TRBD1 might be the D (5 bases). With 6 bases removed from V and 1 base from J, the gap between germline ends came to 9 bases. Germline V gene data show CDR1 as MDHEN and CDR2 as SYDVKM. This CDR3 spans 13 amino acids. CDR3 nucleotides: TGTGCCAGCAGCTCGGGGGGGAACACTGAAGCTTTCTTT. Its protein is CASSSGGNTEAFF.

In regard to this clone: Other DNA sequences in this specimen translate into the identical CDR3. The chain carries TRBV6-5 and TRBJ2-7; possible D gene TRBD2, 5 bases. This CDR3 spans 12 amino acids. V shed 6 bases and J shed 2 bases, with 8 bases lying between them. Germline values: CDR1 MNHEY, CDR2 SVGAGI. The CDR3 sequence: CASSSGAYEQYF. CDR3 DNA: TGTGCCAGCAGCTCCGGGGCCTACGAGCAGTACTTC.

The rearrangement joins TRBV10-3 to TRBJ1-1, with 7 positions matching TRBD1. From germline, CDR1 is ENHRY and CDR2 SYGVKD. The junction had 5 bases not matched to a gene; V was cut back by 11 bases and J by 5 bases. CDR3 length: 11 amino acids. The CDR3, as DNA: TGTGCCGCCGACAGGGATACTGAAGCTTTCTTT. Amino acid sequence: CAADRDTEAFF.

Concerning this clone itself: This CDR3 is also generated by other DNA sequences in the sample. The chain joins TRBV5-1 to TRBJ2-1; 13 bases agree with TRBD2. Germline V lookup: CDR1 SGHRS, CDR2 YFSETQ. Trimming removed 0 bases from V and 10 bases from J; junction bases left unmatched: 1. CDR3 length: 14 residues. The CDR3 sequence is CASSLGLAGGEQFF. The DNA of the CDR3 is TGCGCCAGCAGCTTGGGACTAGCGGGAGGAGAGCAGTTCTTC. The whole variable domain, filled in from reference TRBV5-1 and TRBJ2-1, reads KAGVTQTPRYLIKTRGQQVTLSCSPISGHRSVSWYQQTPGQGLQFLFEYFSETQRNKGNFPGRFSGRQFSNSRSEMNVSTLELGDSALYLCASSLGLAGGEQFFGPGTRLTVL.

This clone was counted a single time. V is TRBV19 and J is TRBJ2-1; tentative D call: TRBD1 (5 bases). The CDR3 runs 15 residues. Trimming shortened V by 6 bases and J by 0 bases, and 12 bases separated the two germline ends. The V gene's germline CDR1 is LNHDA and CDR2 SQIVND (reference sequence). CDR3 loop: CASRVQGSSYNEQFF. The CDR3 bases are TGTGCCAGTAGGGTTCAGGGTAGCTCCTACAATGAGCAGTTCTTC.

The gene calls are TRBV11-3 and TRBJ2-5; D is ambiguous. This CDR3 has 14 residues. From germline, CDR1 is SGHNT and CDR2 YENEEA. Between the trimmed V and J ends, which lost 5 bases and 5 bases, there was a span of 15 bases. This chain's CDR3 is CASSQGPAQETQYF. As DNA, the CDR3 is TGTGCCAGCAGCCAAGGGCCAGCCCAGGAGACCCAGTACTTC.

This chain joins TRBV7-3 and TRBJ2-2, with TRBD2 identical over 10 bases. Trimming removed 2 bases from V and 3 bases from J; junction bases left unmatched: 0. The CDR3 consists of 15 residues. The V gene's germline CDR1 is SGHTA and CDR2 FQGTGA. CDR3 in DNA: TGTGCCAGCAGCTTACTAGCGGGAGACACCGGGGAGCTGTTTTTT. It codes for CASSLLAGDTGELFF.

The CDR3 coding sequence is TGTGCCAGCTCACCATTAGACAGGAACACTGAAGCTTTCTTT. Its translation: CASSPLDRNTEAFF. The V and J genes are TRBV18 and TRBJ1-1; TRBD1 is a possible D gene (5 bases). The CDR3 runs to 14 residues. Germline assignment: CDR1 KGHSH and CDR2 LQKENI. V was cut by 2 bases and J by 1 base, with 8 bases left in between.

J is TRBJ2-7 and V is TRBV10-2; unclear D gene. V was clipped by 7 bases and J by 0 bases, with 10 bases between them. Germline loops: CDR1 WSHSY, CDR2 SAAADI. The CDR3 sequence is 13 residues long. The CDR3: CASTEVGSYEQYF. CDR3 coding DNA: TGCGCCAGCACCGAAGTGGGCTCCTACGAGCAGTACTTC.

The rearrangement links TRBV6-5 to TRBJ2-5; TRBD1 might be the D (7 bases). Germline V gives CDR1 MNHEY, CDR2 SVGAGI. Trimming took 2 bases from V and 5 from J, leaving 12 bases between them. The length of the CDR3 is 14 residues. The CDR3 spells CASSYISGGETQYF. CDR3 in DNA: TGTGCCAGCAGTTACATATCAGGGGGGGAGACCCAGTACTTC.